One sample yielded the 30 T cell receptor beta chains listed below, sequenced in a study of T cells in Graves' hyperthyroidism and ophthalmopathy. Amplified TCR beta CDR3 regions came from RNA transcripts. The TCR CDR3 was amplified in a first-round RT-PCR using the HTBI primer set. MiXCR was run by TCRdb on the multiplex PCR reads, yielding one entry per CDR3 protein. Of 650,000 to 750,000 distinct CDR3 sequences in the sample, approximately 14% are singletons; the top ten hold roughly a tenth. Material for sequencing was blood. The source of these receptors is a woman under 30 with Graves' hyperthyroidism.

The rearrangement links TRBV11-2 to TRBJ2-7; D is perhaps TRBD2 (6 bases). Deletions cut 1 base from V and 7 bases from J, with 17 bases between. CDR3 length equals 15 residues. Germline CDR1 SGHAT, CDR2 FQNNGV. The CDR3 nucleotides read TGTGCCAGCAGCTTAGTCGGGTGGCGGGAAGGGGAGCAGTACTTC. Amino acid sequence: CASSLVGWREGEQYF.

This clonotype was detected many times. Written as DNA, the CDR3 is TGTGCCGGGTCGCGGACCTCCTACGAGCAGTACTTC. Translated, it gives CAGSRTSYEQYF. The rearrangement uses TRBV2 and TRBJ2-7; D not certain. CDR1 SNHLY and CDR2 FYNNEI come from the germline V gene. This CDR3 contains 12 residues. Trimming removed 11 bases at V and 0 bases at J, with 11 bases between.

Comments on this clonotype: A much bigger clone sits one base away, suggesting this may be a read error. This rearrangement joins TRBV6-2 or TRBV6-3 to TRBJ2-2, with D maybe TRBD1 (6 bases). Germline CDR1 MNHEY, CDR2 SVGEGT. The CDR3 has 15 amino acids. The CDR3 DNA sequence: TGTGCCAGCAGTTACTCAAACAGGGTCCCCGGGGAGCTGTCTTTT. It yields the protein CASSYSNRVPGELSF.

This clonotype was seen a handful of times. This chain links TRBV6-6 with TRBJ2-7, with D unclear. CDR3 size: 14 residues. Germline CDR1 reads MNHNY; CDR2 reads SVGAGI (reference sequence). V was trimmed by 0 bases and J by 1 base, leaving 7 bases between them. This chain's CDR3 is CASSYSTESYEQYF. CDR3 nucleotide sequence: TGTGCCAGCAGTTACTCCACAGAATCCTACGAGCAGTACTTC.

The chain employs TRBV20-1 and TRBJ2-2; 11 bases agree with TRBD2. The CDR3 covers 16 residues. With 3 bases clipped from V and 9 bases from J, the junction kept 12 bases outside the gene matches. CDR1 DFQATT and CDR2 SNEGSKA come from the germline V gene (reference sequence). CDR3 protein: CSARRPLAGGNRELFF. The CDR3 DNA sequence: TGCAGTGCTAGGCGTCCCCTAGCGGGAGGTAACAGGGAGCTGTTTTTT.

There are many counts of this clonotype. V gene TRBV30 combines with J gene TRBJ2-3, with TRBD2 matching 9 bases. CDR3 length: 15 amino acids. Germline values: CDR1 GTSNPN, CDR2 SVGIG (reference sequence). V shed 0 bases and J 4 bases; nucleotides not matched to a gene: 5. CDR3 residues: CAWSVAGGGADTQYF. In DNA, the CDR3 is TGTGCCTGGAGTGTAGCGGGAGGAGGCGCAGATACGCAGTATTTT.

V is TRBV14 and J is TRBJ2-1; 8 bases are a match to TRBD1. The V and J ends lost 4 bases and 6 bases, in that order; junction bases with no gene match: 5. Germline loops: CDR1 SGHDN, CDR2 FVKESK. The CDR3 runs to 14 residues. The CDR3 bases are TGTGCCAGCAGCCCGTGGACAGGGCGCAATGAGCAGTTCTTC. This gives the protein CASSPWTGRNEQFF.

The rearrangement uses TRBV2 and TRBJ2-1, with 14 bases matching TRBD2. CDR3 length equals 17 residues. Germline loops: CDR1 SNHLY, CDR2 FYNNEI. After removal of 6 bases from V and 5 bases from J, the junction contained 9 bases not matched to a gene. Here the CDR3 DNA reads TGTGCCAGCAGAAGACTAGCGGGAGGGCCAGACCACAATGAGCAGTTCTTC. As protein: CASRRLAGGPDHNEQFF.

This clonotype has more than one count but fewer than ten. The chain couples TRBV28 to TRBJ2-1; D might be TRBD1 or TRBD2, each matching 6 bases. Germline-derived CDR1 and CDR2 are MDHEN and SYDVKM. The V end lost 3 bases, the J end lost 2 bases, and 11 bases lay between the germline ends. The CDR3 totals 15 residues. CDR3 sequence (DNA): TGTGCCAGCAGTTTTCAAGGGGGGACCTACAATGAGCAGTTCTTC. Amino acid sequence: CASSFQGGTYNEQFF.

This clonotype was seen at least ten times. The rearrangement links TRBV13 to TRBJ2-7; TRBD1 matches 8 bases. The length of the CDR3 is 14 residues. V dropped 3 bases and J dropped 2; count of bases not matched to a gene: 3. The germline CDR1 and CDR2 sequences are PRHDT and FYEKMQ (reference sequence). CDR3 region: CASSLTGAAYEQYF. DNA of the CDR3: TGTGCCAGCAGCTTGACAGGGGCGGCCTACGAGCAGTACTTC.

This clonotype was counted once. The junction does not match germline at one end; this may be a read error. The chain couples TRBV27 to TRBJ2-1; 8 positions agree with TRBD2. This CDR3 contains 19 residues. CDR1 and CDR2 from the germline V gene are MNHEY and SMNVEV (reference sequence). In nucleotides, the CDR3 is TGTGCCAGCAGTATATCCTTCGCGGGGGGTCGGAGCTCCTACAATGAGCAGTTCTTC. Residues: CASSISFAGGRSSYNEQFF.

V usage is TRBV13 and J usage is TRBJ2-1; the match to TRBD2 covers 15 bases. The CDR3 is 17 residues long. Germline V gives CDR1 PRHDT, CDR2 FYEKMQ (reference sequence). V gave up 4 bases and J gave up 3 bases; unmatched junction bases: 4. CDR3 in DNA: TGTGCCAGCAGCTCGTGGACTAGCGGGAGGGACTACAATGAGCAGTTCTTC. Translation: CASSSWTSGRDYNEQFF.

This clonotype has more than one count but fewer than ten. This rearrangement joins TRBV20-1 to TRBJ2-1; the match to TRBD1 covers 7 bases. CDR1 and CDR2 (germline): DFQATT, SNEGSKA (reference sequence). The trim removed 1 base at V and 0 bases at J, leaving 3 bases unmatched. This CDR3 is 15 amino acids long. The CDR3 coding sequence is TGCAGTGCTAGAGGAGGGGGCGCCTCCTACAATGAGCAGTTCTTC. Its protein product is CSARGGGASYNEQFF.

In this sample, this clonotype turned up a few times. The V gene is TRBV4-1, the J gene TRBJ1-4; 10 nucleotides line up with TRBD1. The CDR3 contains 15 residues. V was pared by 1 base and J by 7 bases, with 3 bases of the junction left unmatched. Germline CDR1 reads MGHRA; CDR2 reads YSYEKL. CDR3 DNA sequence: TGCGCCAGCAGCCAAGGGGACAGGGGCGGTGAAAAACTGTTTTTT. This codes for CASSQGDRGGEKLFF.

In its sample, this clonotype was seen a few times. The chain couples TRBV2 to TRBJ1-1, with D possibly TRBD1 on 5 matching bases. Germline CDR1 reads SNHLY; CDR2 reads FYNNEI. The CDR3 totals 14 residues. The ends were cut back, 4 bases at V and 4 bases at J, with 13 bases in the middle. The CDR3 loop is CASSVEGPTTEAFF. CDR3 nucleotides: TGTGCCAGCAGTGTAGAGGGGCCGACCACTGAAGCTTTCTTT.

In this sample, this clonotype turned up many times. The genes are TRBV18 and TRBJ2-7, with 8 bases identical to TRBD1. The CDR3 runs to 14 residues. V was clipped by 2 bases and J by 6 bases; unmatched bases: 6. The V gene's germline CDR1 is KGHSH and CDR2 LQKENI. CDR3 loop: CASSPWQGAIEQYF. CDR3 nucleotide sequence: TGTGCCAGCTCACCATGGCAGGGGGCGATCGAGCAGTACTTC.

The genes are TRBV2 and TRBJ2-5, with D uncertain. CDR1 and CDR2 from the germline V gene are SNHLY and FYNNEI. The length of the CDR3 is 13 residues. Trimming cost V 8 bases and J 4 bases, with 14 bases left between them. The CDR3 spells CASSPRQTETQYF. CDR3 in DNA: TGTGCCAGCTCACCACGCCAGACAGAGACCCAGTACTTC. The whole variable domain, remainder taken from reference TRBV2 and TRBJ2-5, is EPEVTQTPSHQVTQMGQEVILRCVPISNHLYFYWYRQILGQKVEFLVSFYNNEISEKSEIFDDQFSVERPDGSNFTLKIRSTKLEDSAMYFCASSPRQTETQYFGPGTRLLVL.

This clonotype has only a few counts. The chain combines TRBV4-1 with TRBJ2-5; 9 nucleotides align to TRBD2. CDR1 MGHRA and CDR2 YSYEKL come from the germline V gene. V gave up 0 bases and J gave up 5 bases; unmatched junction bases: 13. The CDR3 extends over 18 amino acids. The DNA for the CDR3 is TGCGCCAGCAGCCAAGATCGCACTAGCGGGTCTCTGAGCGAGACCCAGTACTTC. This translates into CASSQDRTSGSLSETQYF.

This clonotype turned up a few times. The chain links TRBV9 to TRBJ2-5; D remains ambiguous. V gave up 0 bases and J gave up 6 bases, with 12 bases separating them. The germline CDR1 and CDR2 sequences are SGDLS and YYNGEE. The CDR3 loop spans 14 amino acids. In DNA form, the CDR3 reads TGTGCCAGCAGCGTAGGCGGAGCAGACCAGACCCAGTACTTC. It yields the protein CASSVGGADQTQYF.

The chain carries TRBV15 and TRBJ1-5, with D tentatively TRBD1 (5 bases). The V end was cut by 8 bases, the J end by 7 bases, with 15 bases between. This CDR3 has 13 residues. Per the germline V gene, CDR1 is LNHNV and CDR2 is YYDKDF (reference sequence). CDR3 amino acids: CATGADARQPQHF. The CDR3 region has the DNA TGTGCCACCGGGGCCGACGCTAGGCAGCCCCAGCATTTT.

The chain joins TRBV5-1 to TRBJ2-7; 11 bases fit TRBD2. V was clipped by 2 bases and J by 4 bases; unmatched bases: 17. Germline values: CDR1 SGHRS, CDR2 YFSETQ. The CDR3 is 19 amino acids. This CDR3 is CASSFRLAGNLPNYYEQYF. The DNA of the CDR3 is TGCGCCAGCAGCTTCCGACTAGCGGGAAATCTCCCCAACTATTACGAGCAGTACTTC.

This clonotype has ten or more counts. At one boundary the junction diverges from the germline segment, which might be a read error. The rearrangement uses TRBV10-1 and TRBJ2-1; the match to TRBD2 covers 14 bases. The V gene's germline CDR1 is WNHNN and CDR2 SYGVQD (reference sequence). This CDR3 comprises 15 residues. The CDR3 nucleotides read TGTGCCAGCAGTGGGACTAGCGGGAGCTACAATGAGCAGTTCTTC. Protein product: CASSGTSGSYNEQFF.

This clonotype has at least ten counts. V gene TRBV28 combines with J gene TRBJ2-7; TRBD1 matches 10 bases. Trimming cost V 5 bases and J 6 bases; bases outside gene matches: 4. CDR1 and CDR2 (germline): MDHEN, SYDVKM. This CDR3 is 13 amino acids long. The DNA for the CDR3 is TGTGCCAGCAGTCCCGGGACAGGGGCCGAGCAGTACTTC. Residues: CASSPGTGAEQYF.

The rearrangement joins TRBV7-9 to TRBJ2-1; no clear D gene. V lost 1 base and J 5 bases, leaving 6 bases between the germline ends. This CDR3 region has 13 residues. From germline, CDR1 is SEHNR and CDR2 FQNEAQ (reference sequence). The CDR3 coding sequence is TGTGCCAGCAGCTTAGGCACAGACAATGAGCAGTTCTTC. The encoded protein is CASSLGTDNEQFF.

This clonotype was recorded many times. The rearrangement links TRBV6-1 to TRBJ2-3, with D unclear. The CDR3 has 16 residues. Per the germline V gene, CDR1 is MNHNS and CDR2 is SASEGT. Between the trimmed V and J ends, which lost 3 bases and 4 bases, there was a span of 17 bases. The CDR3 reads CASSDSIGPDSDTQYF. In DNA form, the CDR3 reads TGTGCCAGCAGTGACTCCATCGGCCCCGATTCAGATACGCAGTATTTT.

The chain recombines TRBV27 with TRBJ2-3; TRBD2 might be the D (6 bases). The CDR3 consists of 14 residues. Germline V CDR1 and CDR2: MNHEY, SMNVEV (reference sequence). V lost 3 bases and J 12 bases, leaving 19 bases between the germline ends. The CDR3 spells CASSFSGYRDSQYF. CDR3 bases: TGTGCCAGCAGTTTTTCCGGTTACCGGGACTCACAGTATTTT.

Remarks on this clonotype: Germline and junction disagree at one end, which may indicate a read error. The CDR3 DNA follows: TGTGCCAGCAGTTACTCGAGCGGGAACGCTGAAGCTTTCTTT. Amino acid sequence: CASSYSSGNAEAFF. This chain connects TRBV6-5 to TRBJ1-1; no clear D gene. CDR1 is MNHEY and CDR2 is SVGAGI in the germline V gene. The CDR3 length is 14 residues.

The chain employs TRBV19 and TRBJ2-7; 12 positions match TRBD2. The germline CDR1 and CDR2 sequences are LNHDA and SQIVND (reference sequence). The CDR3 is 15 amino acids. Trimming at V came to 6 bases and at J to 2 bases, leaving 5 bases not matched to a gene. This CDR3 is CASRGTSGPAYEQYF. The CDR3, as DNA: TGTGCCAGTAGGGGGACTAGCGGGCCAGCCTACGAGCAGTACTTC.

This clonotype showed up many times. CDR3 bases: TGTGCCACCAGTGATTTGATCCAGGGAGAGCTGTTTTTT. Translated, it gives CATSDLIQGELFF. The chain joins TRBV24-1 to TRBJ2-2; D is perhaps TRBD1 (5 bases). The germline gives CDR1 KGHDR, CDR2 SFDVKD. The CDR3 loop spans 13 amino acids. Trimming took 0 bases from V and 11 from J, leaving 9 bases between them.

This clonotype has more than one count but fewer than ten. V gene TRBV5-5 combines with J gene TRBJ2-2; 13 nucleotides line up with TRBD2. Germline CDR1 is SGHKS and CDR2 is YYEKEE (reference sequence). V was clipped by 3 bases and J by 3 bases; unmatched bases: 2. CDR3 length: 16 amino acids. The CDR3 is CASSWGLAGYTGELFF. CDR3 coding DNA: TGTGCCAGCAGCTGGGGACTAGCGGGATACACCGGGGAGCTGTTTTTT.